Detailed here is one TCR beta chain. This sample is drawn from a study of shared clonotypes between healthy human individuals. The repertoire was sequenced with immunoSEQ multiplex PCR; TCRdb's copy has only in-frame clones and lacks some. The sample lists 2 million to 2.5 million clones, roughly 95% occurring once. This sequence was found in a man aged 18 to 30 in good health. The material sequenced was naive CD4+ T cells sorted from blood. The subset denotes: CD45RA+ positively selected.

DNA of the CDR3: TGTGCCAGCGGACCAGAGGAGAAAAACATTCAGTACTTC. This sequence encodes CASGPEEKNIQYF. The chain links TRBV2 to TRBJ2-4; D gene uncertain. The CDR3 is 13 residues long. CDR1 is SNHLY and CDR2 is FYNNEI in the germline V gene. The V end lost 8 bases, the J end lost 4 bases, and 12 bases lay between the germline ends.